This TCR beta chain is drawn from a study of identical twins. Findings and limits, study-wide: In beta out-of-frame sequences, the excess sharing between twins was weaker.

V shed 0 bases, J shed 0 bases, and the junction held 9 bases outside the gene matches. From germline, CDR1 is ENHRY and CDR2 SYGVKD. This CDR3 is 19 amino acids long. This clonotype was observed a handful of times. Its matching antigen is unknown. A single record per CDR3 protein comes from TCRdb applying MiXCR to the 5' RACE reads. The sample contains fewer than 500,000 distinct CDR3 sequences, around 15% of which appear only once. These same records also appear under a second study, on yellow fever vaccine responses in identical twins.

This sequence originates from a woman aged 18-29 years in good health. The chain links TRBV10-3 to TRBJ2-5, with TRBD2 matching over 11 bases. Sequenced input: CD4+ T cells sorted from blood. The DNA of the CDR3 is TGTGCCATCAGTGAGTCTACGCTAGCGGGGGGACCGTACCAAGAGACCCAGTACTTC. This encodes CAISESTLAGGPYQETQYF.